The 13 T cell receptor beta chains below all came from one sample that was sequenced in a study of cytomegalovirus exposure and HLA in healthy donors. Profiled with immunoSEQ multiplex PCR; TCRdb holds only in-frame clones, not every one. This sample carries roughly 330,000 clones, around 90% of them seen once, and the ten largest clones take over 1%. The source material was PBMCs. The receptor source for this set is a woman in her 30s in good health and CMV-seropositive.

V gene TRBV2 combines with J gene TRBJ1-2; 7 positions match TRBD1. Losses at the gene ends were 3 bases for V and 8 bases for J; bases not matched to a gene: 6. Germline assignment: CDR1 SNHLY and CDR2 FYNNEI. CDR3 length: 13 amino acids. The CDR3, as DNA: TGTGCCAGCAGTGACGGCAGGGGGGAGGGCTACACCTTC. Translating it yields CASSDGRGEGYTF.

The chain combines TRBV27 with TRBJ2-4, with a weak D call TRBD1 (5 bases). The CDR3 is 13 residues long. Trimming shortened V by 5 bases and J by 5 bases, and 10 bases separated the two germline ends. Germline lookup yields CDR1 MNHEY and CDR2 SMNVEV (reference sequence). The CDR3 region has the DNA TGTGCCAGCAGTCCCACAGGAGAAAACATTCAGTACTTC. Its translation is CASSPTGENIQYF.

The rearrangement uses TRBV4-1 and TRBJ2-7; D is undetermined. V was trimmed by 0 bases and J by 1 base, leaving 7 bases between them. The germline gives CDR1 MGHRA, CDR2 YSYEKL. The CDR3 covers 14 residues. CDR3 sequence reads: CASSQDKESYEQYF. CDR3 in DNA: TGCGCCAGCAGCCAAGATAAAGAATCCTACGAGCAGTACTTC.

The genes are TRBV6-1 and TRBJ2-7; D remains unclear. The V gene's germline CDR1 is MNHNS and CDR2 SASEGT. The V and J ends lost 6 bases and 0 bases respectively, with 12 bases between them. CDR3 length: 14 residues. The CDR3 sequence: CASSPQPPSYEQYF. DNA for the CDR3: TGTGCCAGCAGCCCACAGCCTCCCTCCTACGAGCAGTACTTC.

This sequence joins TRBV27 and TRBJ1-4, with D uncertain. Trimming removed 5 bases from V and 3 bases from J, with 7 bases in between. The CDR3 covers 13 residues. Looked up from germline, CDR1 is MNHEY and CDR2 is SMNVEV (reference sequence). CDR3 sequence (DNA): TGTGCCAGCAGTCTTTTCCCTAATGAAAAACTGTTTTTT. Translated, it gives CASSLFPNEKLFF.

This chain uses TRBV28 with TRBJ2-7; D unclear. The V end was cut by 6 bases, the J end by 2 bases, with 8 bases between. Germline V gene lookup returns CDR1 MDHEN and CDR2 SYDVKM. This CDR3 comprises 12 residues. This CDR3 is CASSQDPYEQYF. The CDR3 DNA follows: TGTGCCAGCAGCCAGGACCCCTACGAGCAGTACTTC. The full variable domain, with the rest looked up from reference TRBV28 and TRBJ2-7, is DVKVTQSSRYLVKRTGEKVFLECVQDMDHENMFWYRQDPGLGLRLIYFSYDVKMKEKGDIPEGYSVSREKKERFSLILESASTNQTSMYLCASSQDPYEQYFGPGTRLTVT.

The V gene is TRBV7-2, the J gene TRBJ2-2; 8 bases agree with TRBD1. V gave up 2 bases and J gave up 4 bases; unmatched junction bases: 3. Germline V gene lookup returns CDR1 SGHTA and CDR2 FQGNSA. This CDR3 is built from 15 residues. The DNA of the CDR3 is TGTGCCAGCAGCTTATCCAGGGGGCTCACCGGGGAGCTGTTTTTT. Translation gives CASSLSRGLTGELFF.

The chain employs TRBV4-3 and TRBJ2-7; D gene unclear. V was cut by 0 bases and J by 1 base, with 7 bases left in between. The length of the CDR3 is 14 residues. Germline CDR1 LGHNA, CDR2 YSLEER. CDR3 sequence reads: CASSQESRSYEQYF. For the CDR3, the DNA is TGCGCCAGCAGCCAAGAGTCCAGATCCTACGAGCAGTACTTC.

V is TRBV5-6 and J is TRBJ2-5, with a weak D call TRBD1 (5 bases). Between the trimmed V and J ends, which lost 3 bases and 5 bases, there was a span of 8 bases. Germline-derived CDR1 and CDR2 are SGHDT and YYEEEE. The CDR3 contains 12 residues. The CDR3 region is CASSSRVETQYF. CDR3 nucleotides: TGTGCCAGCAGCTCCAGGGTTGAGACCCAGTACTTC.

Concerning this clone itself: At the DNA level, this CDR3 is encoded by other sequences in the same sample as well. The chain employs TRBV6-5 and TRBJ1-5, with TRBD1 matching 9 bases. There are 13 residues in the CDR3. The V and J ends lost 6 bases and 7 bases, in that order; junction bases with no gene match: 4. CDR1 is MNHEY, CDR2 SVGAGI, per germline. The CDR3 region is CASRQGARQPQHF. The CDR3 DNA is TGTGCCAGCAGACAGGGGGCTCGCCAGCCCCAGCATTTT.

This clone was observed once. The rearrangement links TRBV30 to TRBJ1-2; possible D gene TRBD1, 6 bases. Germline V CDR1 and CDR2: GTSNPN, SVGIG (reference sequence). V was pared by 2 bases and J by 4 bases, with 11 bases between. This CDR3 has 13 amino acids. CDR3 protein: CAWSQGPIYGYTF. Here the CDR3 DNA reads TGTGCCTGGAGTCAGGGGCCAATCTATGGCTACACCTTC.

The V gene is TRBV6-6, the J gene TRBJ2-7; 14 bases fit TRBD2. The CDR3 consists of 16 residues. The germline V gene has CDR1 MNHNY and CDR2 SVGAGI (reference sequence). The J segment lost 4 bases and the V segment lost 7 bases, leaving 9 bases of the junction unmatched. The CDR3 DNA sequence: TGTGCCAGCACCGGACTAGCGGGAGGAATGACGTACGAGCAGTACTTC. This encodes CASTGLAGGMTYEQYF.

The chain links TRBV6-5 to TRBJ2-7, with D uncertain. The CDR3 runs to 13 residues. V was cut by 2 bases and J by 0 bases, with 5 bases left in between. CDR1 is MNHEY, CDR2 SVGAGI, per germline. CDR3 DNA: TGTGCCAGCAGTTACCAGGCCTCCTACGAGCAGTACTTC. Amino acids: CASSYQASYEQYF.